These T cell receptor beta chains were read from a single sample in a study of blood T cell repertoires in COVID-19. Data came from immunoSEQ multiplex PCR; TCRdb stores just in-frame clones and leaves some out. The sample holds approximately 220,000 clones, around nine tenths seen once. Sequencing input: PBMCs or T cells enriched from blood (not recorded which). These TCRs come from a woman in her twenties or thirties with acute COVID-19. Both conserved end residues are trimmed from each CDR3. A D gene is named only where the DNA matches it firmly.

TRBD1 | TRBV25-1 | ASNRGQNTGELF
. | TRBV19 | ASSRRTDANEKLF
. | TRBV4-1 | ASSQFSDQAGEKLF
. | TRBV9 | ASSGGTAQETQY
. | TRBV21-1 | ASSKAGGQGGPGELF
. | TRBV5-1 | ASSPSWRRVADEQY
. | TRBV5-6 | ASSPGGGHRDYGYT
. | TRBV6-5 | ASSYSTQGEQY
TRBD2 | TRBV7-2 | ASSLGASGGNEQF
. | TRBV4-1 | ASSPHGSANTGELF
. | TRBV6-2/TRBV6-3 | ASSYRPSAPLREQY
. | TRBV4-1 | ASSQDPENYEQY
TRBD1 | TRBV5-1 | ASSLGDRGEGEKLF
TRBD2 | TRBV9 | ASSVGWLAGGLDTQY
. | TRBV5-5 | ASSLEGRRFHEKLF
TRBD1 | TRBV2 | ASSELGTVNNQPQH
. | TRBV6-4 | ASSATVNTEAF
. | TRBV6-5 | ASSYARARSGNTIY
. | TRBV2 | ASSERAGRYGYT
. | TRBV12-3/TRBV12-4 | ASSFRGGNTIY
TRBD2 | TRBV3-1/TRBV3-2 | ASSQGRGLATDTQY
. | TRBV6-1 | ASSEDRTFDATNEKLF
TRBD2 | TRBV28 | ASRPSGGAWETQY
TRBD1 | TRBV2 | ASSDRDRANYGYT
TRBD1 | TRBV19 | ASSIVYRGTVNEQF
TRBD2 | TRBV29-1 | SVRKGLAGYEQY
. | TRBV28 | ASSLSVATDTQY
. | TRBV19 | ASRILQGYDYGYT
TRBD2 | TRBV27 | ASSSYMTSGEF
. | TRBV9 | ASSVSPSRAMNTEAF
TRBD2 | TRBV2 | ASRLGLAVETQY
. | TRBV28 | ASSRVVSNQPQH
. | TRBV3-1/TRBV3-2 | ASSQDRLRTDKAF
. | TRBV5-4 | ASSLDSMNTEAF
. | TRBV12-3/TRBV12-4 | ASSPRVNSPLH
. | TRBV9 | ASSIPVTGENTGELF
. | TRBV3-1/TRBV3-2 | ASSQDRLSGSPLH
. | TRBV7-8 | ASSLAGREEQF
. | TRBV27 | ASTLTGVYSPLH
. | TRBV2 | ASSPLSSNYGYT
. | TRBV11-2 | ASSLGFSEAF
TRBD2 | TRBV19 | ASQSGVDTDTQY
. | TRBV2 | ASIAGEGQY
TRBD1 | TRBV6-5 | ASSYVSGTANYGYT
TRBD1 | TRBV18 | ASSADRDTEAF
TRBD2 | TRBV7-6 | ASSLAVAGGKTGELF